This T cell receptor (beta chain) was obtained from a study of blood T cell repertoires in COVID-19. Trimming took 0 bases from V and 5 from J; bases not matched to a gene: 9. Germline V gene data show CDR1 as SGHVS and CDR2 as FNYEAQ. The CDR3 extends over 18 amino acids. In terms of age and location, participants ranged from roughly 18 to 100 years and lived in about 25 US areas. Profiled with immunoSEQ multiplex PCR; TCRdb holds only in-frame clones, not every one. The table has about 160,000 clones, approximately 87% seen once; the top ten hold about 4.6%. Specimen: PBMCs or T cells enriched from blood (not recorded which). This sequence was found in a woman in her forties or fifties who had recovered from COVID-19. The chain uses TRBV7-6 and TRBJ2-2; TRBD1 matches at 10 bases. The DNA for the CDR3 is TGTGCCAGCAGCTTAGCGCTTGGGACAGGGGTAGGAACCGGGGAGCTGTTTTTT. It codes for CASSLALGTGVGTGELFF.